These 24 T cell receptor beta chains share one sample of origin, sequenced in a study of response to subunit inactivated influenza vaccine (dated by TCRdb to 2017 to 2018). The library was obtained by RT-PCR. Sequenced using an Illumina HiSeq 2500. TCRdb itself trimmed the public reads at Q25 with fastp, ran MiXCR and retained productive beta chains. A single entry per CDR3 protein holds the most common genes and DNA from its merged rows. For this sample the table gives around 850,000 distinct CDR3 sequences, of which less than 20% were detected only once. In total, the top ten clones hold approximately 10% of the sample. The specimen was PBMCs from blood, collected 5 days after vaccination. The receptors shown here come from a man aged 50-59 years who received an inactivated influenza vaccine. Donor details come from another sample of the same person, matched by shared clones.

This clonotype was seen ten or more times. The gene calls are TRBV18 and TRBJ2-5, with a weak D call TRBD2 (5 bases). Germline V gene lookup returns CDR1 KGHSH and CDR2 LQKENI. Trimming removed 8 bases from V and 2 bases from J, with 12 bases in between. The CDR3 runs 13 residues. The CDR3 region has the DNA TGTGCCAGCAGCCCACCGGGACAAGAGACCCAGTACTTC. It encodes CASSPPGQETQYF.

In its sample, this clonotype was seen many times. V is TRBV7-9 and J is TRBJ2-3; a weak D match, TRBD1 (5 bases). The V and J ends lost 5 bases and 0 bases respectively, with 15 bases between them. This CDR3 comprises 16 residues. Looked up from germline, CDR1 is SEHNR and CDR2 is FQNEAQ (reference sequence). The CDR3 region is CASSPSRRTSTDTQYF. As DNA, the CDR3 is TGTGCCAGCAGCCCCTCGCGACGGACAAGCACAGATACGCAGTATTTT.

The chain is built from TRBV28 and TRBJ1-2; D is uncertain. Germline V gene sequence: CDR1 MDHEN, CDR2 SYDVKM. The ends were cut back, 9 bases at V and 4 bases at J, with 15 bases in the middle. This CDR3 comprises 13 residues. The CDR3 spells CASCPATAYGYTF. CDR3 sequence (DNA): TGTGCCAGTTGTCCAGCTACGGCCTATGGCTACACCTTC.

The table lists this clonotype with a few counts. V usage is TRBV2 and J usage is TRBJ2-1, with D unresolved. The CDR3 has 13 residues. Germline V gives CDR1 SNHLY, CDR2 FYNNEI. Trimming stripped 8 bases from V and 2 bases from J, with 10 bases between. The CDR3 DNA sequence: TGTGCCAGCCGAGGTAGTACCTACAATGAGCAGTTCTTC. This gives the protein CASRGSTYNEQFF.

The gene calls are TRBV7-9 and TRBJ2-2; 10 bases line up with TRBD2. Unmatched junction bases numbered 5, after V lost 7 bases and J lost 6 bases. From germline, CDR1 is SEHNR and CDR2 FQNEAQ (reference sequence). The CDR3 runs to 14 residues. CDR3 amino acids: CASILAGAPGELFF. Written as DNA, the CDR3 is TGTGCCAGCATCCTAGCGGGAGCCCCCGGGGAGCTGTTTTTT.

The rearrangement links TRBV10-3 to TRBJ2-1, with TRBD2 matching over 7 bases. Germline values: CDR1 ENHRY, CDR2 SYGVKD. The CDR3 contains 14 residues. Trimming removed 9 bases from V and 7 bases from J; junction bases left unmatched: 12. The CDR3 sequence is CAIGGSVTGNEQFF. The CDR3 DNA is TGTGCCATTGGCGGGAGTGTCACTGGGAATGAGCAGTTCTTC.

This clonotype has just a few counts. This chain uses TRBV5-5 with TRBJ1-2, with D maybe TRBD1 (5 bases). Germline V lookup: CDR1 SGHKS, CDR2 YYEKEE (reference sequence). The V gene lost 0 bases and the J gene lost 2 bases, with 8 bases spanning the gap. The CDR3 is made up of 14 amino acids. The chain's CDR3 is CASSLEGLNYGYTF. Written as DNA, the CDR3 is TGTGCCAGCAGCTTGGAGGGACTAAACTATGGCTACACCTTC.

This clonotype was picked up a small number of times. The chain employs TRBV20-1 and TRBJ1-4; D uncertain. Germline CDR1 is DFQATT and CDR2 is SNEGSKA (reference sequence). CDR3 size: 12 residues. V lost 7 bases, J lost 3 bases, and 9 bases lay in between. The CDR3 nucleotides are TGCAGTGAGTTCGGACCTAATGAAAAACTGTTTTTT. Residues: CSEFGPNEKLFF.

V gene TRBV20-1 combines with J gene TRBJ2-3; TRBD2 matches at 13 bases. CDR3 size: 18 residues. V shed 5 bases, J shed 0 bases, and the junction held 11 bases outside the gene matches. From germline, CDR1 is DFQATT and CDR2 SNEGSKA (reference sequence). CDR3 region: CSADGLAGAQLSTDTQYF. The DNA for the CDR3 is TGCAGTGCTGACGGACTAGCGGGGGCCCAACTTAGCACAGATACGCAGTATTTT.

This clonotype was found a few times. This chain connects TRBV20-1 to TRBJ1-1; D unclear. Trimming removed 3 bases at V and 6 bases at J, with 14 bases between. Germline CDR1 and CDR2: DFQATT and SNEGSKA (reference sequence). The CDR3 totals 13 residues. The DNA of the CDR3 is TGCAGTGCTAGGAGACTAGGTCCCCCTGAAGCTTTCTTT. It is translated as CSARRLGPPEAFF.

The chain carries TRBV15 and TRBJ2-2; 9 nucleotides line up with TRBD2. The length of the CDR3 is 19 residues. Germline V CDR1 and CDR2: LNHNV, YYDKDF (reference sequence). V lost 0 bases to trimming and J lost 8 bases; unmatched junction nucleotides: 16. The CDR3 loop reads CATSRDPNLAGSRSGELFF. The CDR3 nucleotides are TGTGCCACCAGCAGAGATCCGAATCTAGCGGGGAGTCGTTCGGGGGAGCTGTTTTTT.

This clonotype was counted between two and nine times. The chain is built from TRBV6-2 or TRBV6-3 and TRBJ2-3; D tentatively reads TRBD1 or TRBD2 (5 bases each). The V and J ends lost 5 bases and 8 bases respectively, with 20 bases between them. The CDR3 runs 15 residues. Germline loops: CDR1 MNHEY, CDR2 SVGEGT. Written as DNA, the CDR3 is TGTGCCAGCAGTCCCGAGGGGCACCGAGTCGGTACGCAGTATTTT. Amino acids: CASSPEGHRVGTQYF.

The chain combines TRBV7-8 with TRBJ2-3; D might be TRBD1 (6 bases). In germline, CDR1 is SGHVS, CDR2 FQNEAQ. Trimming cost V 1 base and J 0 bases, with 11 bases left between them. The length of the CDR3 is 16 residues. The CDR3 loop reads CASSLGLGASTDTQYF. The CDR3 DNA reads TGTGCCAGCAGCTTAGGATTGGGGGCTAGCACAGATACGCAGTATTTT.

V is TRBV7-9 and J is TRBJ2-4, with a tentative D call TRBD2 (7 bases). Germline CDR1 reads SEHNR; CDR2 reads FQNEAQ (reference sequence). V lost 5 bases and J 5 bases, leaving 16 bases between the germline ends. The CDR3 is made up of 15 amino acids. The CDR3 DNA reads as TGTGCCAGCAGCCCACTCGGGGGGCCCGAAAACATTCAGTACTTC. Translation: CASSPLGGPENIQYF. Supplemented by reference TRBV7-9 and TRBJ2-4, the full variable domain reads DTGVSQNPRHKITKRGQNVTFRCDPISEHNRLYWYRQTLGQGPEFLTYFQNEAQLEKSRLLSDRFSAERPKGSFSTLEIQRTEQGDSAMYLCASSPLGGPENIQYFGAGTRLSVL.

The chain joins TRBV5-3 to TRBJ2-7; D not certain. Being an ORF, TRBV5-3 has a function that is uncertain. The CDR3 length is 10 residues. The germline V and J ends were trimmed by 1 base and 6 bases, with 2 bases remaining between them. The CDR3 DNA is TGTGCCAGAAGCTTGAGCGAGCAGTACTTC. Its protein is CARSLSEQYF.

The chain recombines TRBV18 with TRBJ2-1, with D maybe TRBD1 (6 bases). V lost 3 bases to trimming and J lost 0 bases, with 21 bases between them. In germline, CDR1 is KGHSH, CDR2 LQKENI. The CDR3 totals 19 residues. Written as DNA, the CDR3 is TGTGCCAGCTCACCGCAATCCTACAGGGTGTCGAGCTCCTACAATGAGCAGTTCTTC. Translation: CASSPQSYRVSSSYNEQFF. The whole variable domain, remainder taken from reference TRBV18 and TRBJ2-1, is NAGVMQNPRHLVRRRGQEARLRCSPMKGHSHVYWYRQLPEEGLKFMVYLQKENIIDESGMPKERFSAEFPKEGPSILRIQQVVRGDSAAYFCASSPQSYRVSSSYNEQFFGPGTRLTVL.

The table lists this clonotype with a count of one. This sequence joins TRBV6-2 or TRBV6-3 and TRBJ2-2; D is unresolved. The CDR3 consists of 14 residues. V was clipped by 7 bases and J by 0 bases, with 9 bases between them. The germline V gene has CDR1 MNHEY and CDR2 SVGEGT. The CDR3 protein is CASTLFANTGELFF. The CDR3 bases are TGTGCCAGCACCCTTTTCGCGAACACCGGGGAGCTGTTTTTT.

The CDR3 DNA reads TGTGCCAGCCGGGAGGCGGGGGGTTTCTATGGCTACACCTTC. Its translation: CASREAGGFYGYTF. The chain employs TRBV25-1 and TRBJ1-2; the D gene is possibly TRBD1 (5 bases). V shed 8 bases and J shed 4 bases, with 17 bases lying between them. The CDR3 extends over 14 amino acids. Germline V gene lookup returns CDR1 MGHDK and CDR2 SYGVNS.

This clonotype was observed a handful of times. CDR3 sequence (DNA): TGTGCCAGCAGCAAACAGACGGGCCCCGTGGAGACCCAGTACTTC. Encoded protein: CASSKQTGPVETQYF. The chain has TRBV5-5 and TRBJ2-5; D gene unclear. The CDR3 has 15 residues. The V and J ends lost 4 bases and 5 bases respectively, with 18 bases between them. CDR1 and CDR2 (germline): SGHKS, YYEKEE (reference sequence).

The rearrangement uses TRBV15 and TRBJ1-5, with no clear D. V was trimmed by 3 bases and J by 10 bases, leaving 10 bases between them. Germline V gene sequence: CDR1 LNHNV, CDR2 YYDKDF (reference sequence). The CDR3 is made up of 12 amino acids. CDR3 nucleotides: TGTGCCACCAGCAGGGACTGGTCACCCCAGCATTTT. Translation: CATSRDWSPQHF.

This clonotype occurred a few times. This sequence joins TRBV10-2 and TRBJ2-3; weak D call: TRBD2 (6 bases). The germline V gene has CDR1 WSHSY and CDR2 SAAADI. V was shortened by 5 bases and J by 5 bases, with 17 bases between the two germline ends. CDR3 length: 15 amino acids. Here the CDR3 DNA reads TGCGCCAGCAGTCCCCGCGGGGTCCCGGGAGATACGCAGTATTTT. It translates to CASSPRGVPGDTQYF.

The table lists this clonotype with many counts. The chain links TRBV4-2 to TRBJ2-1, with 7 bases matching TRBD2. J lost 6 bases, V lost 3 bases, and 11 bases had no gene match. This CDR3 contains 16 residues. Germline values: CDR1 LGHNA, CDR2 YNFKEQ. The CDR3 loop reads CASSQAQRGISNEQFF. The CDR3 DNA follows: TGTGCCAGCAGCCAGGCCCAGCGGGGTATCTCCAATGAGCAGTTCTTC.

A few counts support this clonotype. The J gene is TRBJ2-3, the V gene TRBV4-3; TRBD2 matches 7 bases. Per germline, CDR1 LGHNA and CDR2 YSLEER. Unmatched junction bases numbered 15, after V lost 3 bases and J lost 6 bases. CDR3 length equals 17 residues. The CDR3 loop reads CASSQATTGGAGDTQYF. The DNA for the CDR3 is TGCGCCAGCAGCCAGGCGACGACGGGAGGTGCTGGGGATACGCAGTATTTT.

V and J are TRBV28 and TRBJ1-5, with TRBD1 matching over 7 bases. Germline V gives CDR1 MDHEN, CDR2 SYDVKM. There are 16 residues in the CDR3. V lost 6 bases and J lost 0; bases outside the gene matches: 8. The CDR3 nucleotides are TGTGCCAGCAGGTACAGGGGCCTCAATAGCAATCAGCCCCAGCATTTT. This codes for CASRYRGLNSNQPQHF.